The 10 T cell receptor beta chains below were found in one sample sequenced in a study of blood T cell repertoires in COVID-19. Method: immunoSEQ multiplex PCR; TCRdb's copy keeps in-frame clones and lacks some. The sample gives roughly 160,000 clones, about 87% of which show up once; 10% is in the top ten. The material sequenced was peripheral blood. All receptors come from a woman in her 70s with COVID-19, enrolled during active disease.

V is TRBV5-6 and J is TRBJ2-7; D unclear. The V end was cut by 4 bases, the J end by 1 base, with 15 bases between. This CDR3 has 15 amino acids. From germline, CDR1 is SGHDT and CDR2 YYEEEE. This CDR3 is CASSPLTAGSYEQYF. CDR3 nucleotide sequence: TGTGCCAGCAGCCCTCTAACAGCTGGATCCTACGAGCAGTACTTC.

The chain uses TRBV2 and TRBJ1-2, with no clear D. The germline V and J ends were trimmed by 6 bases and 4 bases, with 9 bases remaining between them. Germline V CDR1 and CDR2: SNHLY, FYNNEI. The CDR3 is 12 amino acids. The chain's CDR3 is CASRPGVYGYTF. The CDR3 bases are TGTGCCAGCAGGCCGGGTGTCTATGGCTACACCTTC.

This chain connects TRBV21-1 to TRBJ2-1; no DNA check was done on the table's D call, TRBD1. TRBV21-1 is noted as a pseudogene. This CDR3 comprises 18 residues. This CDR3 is CASSLRPKGQDRYNEQFF. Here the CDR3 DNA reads TGTGCCAGCAGCCTACGCCCCAAGGGACAGGACCGCTACAATGAGCAGTTCTTC.

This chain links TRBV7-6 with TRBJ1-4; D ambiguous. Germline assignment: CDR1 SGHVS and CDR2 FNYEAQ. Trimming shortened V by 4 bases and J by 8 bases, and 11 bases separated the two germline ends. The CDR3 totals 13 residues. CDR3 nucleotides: TGTGCCAGCAGCTCCCAGACGGGGGAAAAACTGTTTTTT. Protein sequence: CASSSQTGEKLFF.

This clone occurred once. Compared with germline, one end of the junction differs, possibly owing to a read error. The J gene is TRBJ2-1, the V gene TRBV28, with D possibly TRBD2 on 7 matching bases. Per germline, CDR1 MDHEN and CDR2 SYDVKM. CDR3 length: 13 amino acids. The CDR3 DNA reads TGTGCCAGCAGACCCAGCCCGGGGGGCAAGCAAGTCTTC. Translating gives CASRPSPGGKQVF.

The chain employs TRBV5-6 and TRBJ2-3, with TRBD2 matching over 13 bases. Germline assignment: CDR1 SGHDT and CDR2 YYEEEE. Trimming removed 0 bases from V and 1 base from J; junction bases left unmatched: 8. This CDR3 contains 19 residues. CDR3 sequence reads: CASSLVGTSGVWGTDTQYF. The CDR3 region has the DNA TGTGCCAGCAGCTTGGTAGGGACTAGCGGGGTGTGGGGCACAGATACGCAGTATTTT.

The CDR3 DNA reads TGTGCCAGTAGTCCTCGGACAGAGAATGGCTACACCTTC. As protein: CASSPRTENGYTF. This chain connects TRBV19 to TRBJ1-2, with D possibly matching TRBD1 (6 bases). Trimming removed 5 bases from V and 6 bases from J, with 13 bases in between. Germline CDR1 is LNHDA and CDR2 is SQIVND (reference sequence). The CDR3 sequence is 13 residues long.

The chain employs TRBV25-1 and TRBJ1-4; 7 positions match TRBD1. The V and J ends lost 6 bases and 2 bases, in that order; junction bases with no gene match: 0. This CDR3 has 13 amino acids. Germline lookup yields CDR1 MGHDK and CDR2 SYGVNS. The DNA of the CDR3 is TGTGCCAGCAGGGACAGGACTAATGAAAAACTGTTTTTT. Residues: CASRDRTNEKLFF.

DNA of the CDR3: TGTGCCAGCAGTTTACGGGGTGGTCAGCCCCAGCATTTT. This sequence encodes CASSLRGGQPQHF. V gene TRBV27 combines with J gene TRBJ1-5, with D unresolved. Trimming stripped 2 bases from V and 6 bases from J, with 8 bases between. This CDR3 spans 13 amino acids. The germline V gene encodes CDR1 MNHEY and CDR2 SMNVEV (reference sequence).

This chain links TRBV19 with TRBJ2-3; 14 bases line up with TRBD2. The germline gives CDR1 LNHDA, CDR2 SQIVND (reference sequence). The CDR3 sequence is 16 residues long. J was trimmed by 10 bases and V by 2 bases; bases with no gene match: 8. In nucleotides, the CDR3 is TGTGCCAGTAGTATACGGACTAGCGGGGGGTCCCCCCCGCAGTATTTT. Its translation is CASSIRTSGGSPPQYF. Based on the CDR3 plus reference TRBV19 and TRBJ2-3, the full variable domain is DGGITQSPKYLFRKEGQNVTLSCEQNLNHDAMYWYRQDPGQGLRLIYYSQIVNDFQKGDIAEGYSVSREKKESFPLTVTSAQKNPTAFYLCASSIRTSGGSPPQYFGPGTRLTVL.